This TCR beta chain derives from a study of blood T cells in healthy people across ages. Combining a sample-barcoded 5' primer with a J-beta primer mix, a second PCR ran for roughly 7 to 11 cycles. The template-switch adaptor was a 5' adaptor with 12 random nucleotides. It tagged each cDNA molecule. TCRdb used MiXCR to reprocess the 5' RACE reads, holding one entry per CDR3 protein. The sample contains approximately 790,000 distinct CDR3 sequences, about 59% of which appear only once. V lost 7 bases to trimming and J lost 8 bases, with 15 bases between them. The CDR3 has 13 amino acids. Germline assignment: CDR1 SGHDN and CDR2 FVKESK.

Sequenced input: blood. This TCR derives from a man aged 30 to 45 in good health. The chain joins TRBV14 to TRBJ2-1, with D possibly being TRBD1 or TRBD2 (6 bases each). The CDR3 here is CASNAGQLDEQFF. The CDR3 DNA reads as TGTGCCAGCAACGCGGGACAACTGGATGAGCAGTTCTTC.